The present entry profiles one T cell receptor beta chain with its context. Clones were read by immunoSEQ multiplex PCR, and TCRdb kept only the in-frame ones, dropping some. The sample holds roughly 240,000 clones; approximately 85% are singletons and the top ten take approximately 4.5%. The data originate from a study of blood T cell repertoires in COVID-19. Whole-study context: Material from acute and convalescent COVID-19 was sourced from the United States, Italy and Spain.

The V end was cut by 3 bases, the J end by 3 bases, with 12 bases between. Germline lookup yields CDR1 DFQATT and CDR2 SNEGSKA (reference sequence). The CDR3 runs 14 residues. The chain couples TRBV20-1 to TRBJ1-5; no clear D. This sequence was found in a woman in her seventies with acute or convalescent COVID-19. The sequencing sample was made of peripheral blood. The CDR3 DNA sequence: TGCAGTGCTAGTCGTGGGCAGGACAATCAGCCCCAGCATTTT. Protein: CSASRGQDNQPQHF.